These 29 T cell receptor beta chains were sequenced from one sample in a study of identical twins (dated by TCRdb to the mid-2010s). The library was generated by 5' RACE. Sequencing was performed on an Illumina HiSeq 2000. Using fastp at Q25 and MiXCR, TCRdb reprocessed the public reads and kept productive beta chains. Every CDR3 protein is listed once, alongside the most common genes and DNA of its rows. Here the sample has around 100,000 distinct CDR3 sequences; 5.9% occur a single time. About 12% of the sample lies in the top ten. Sequenced material: memory T cells sorted from blood. Sample cell subset or site, as interpreted from the label and publication: CD45RO+ enriched T cells. All receptors come from a woman between 50 and 59 years old in good health.

This clonotype was picked up many times. This chain uses TRBV7-9 with TRBJ1-2, with D uncertain. Per germline, CDR1 SEHNR and CDR2 FQNEAQ (reference sequence). The V and J ends lost 4 bases and 8 bases respectively, with 8 bases between them. CDR3 length equals 11 residues. CDR3 protein: CASSSRRGYTF. CDR3 nucleotides: TGTGCCAGCAGCTCAAGGAGGGGCTACACCTTC.

This clonotype was detected many times. This sequence joins TRBV20-1 and TRBJ2-1; D might be TRBD1 (6 bases). The germline CDR1 and CDR2 sequences are DFQATT and SNEGSKA (reference sequence). The CDR3 length is 12 residues. Trimming took off 3 bases at V and 8 bases at J, with 11 bases between the two ends. CDR3 sequence: CSARVTGYEQFF. DNA for the CDR3: TGCAGTGCTAGGGTAACAGGGTATGAGCAGTTCTTC.

This clonotype has a count of ten or more. The V call is TRBV12-3 or TRBV12-4, the J call TRBJ1-1, with D possibly being TRBD1 (5 bases). The length of the CDR3 is 14 residues. Trimming stripped 6 bases from V and 6 bases from J, with 17 bases between. The CDR3 is CASRRLRVGAEAFF. DNA of the CDR3: TGTGCCAGCAGGCGGTTGAGGGTGGGGGCTGAAGCTTTCTTT.

This clonotype has ten or more counts. The V call is TRBV20-1, the J call TRBJ2-7; D is perhaps TRBD2 (6 bases). The germline V and J ends were trimmed by 6 bases and 0 bases, with 9 bases remaining between them. Germline V gene data show CDR1 as DFQATT and CDR2 as SNEGSKA (reference sequence). The CDR3 spans 12 residues. CDR3 in amino acids: CSAEGLSYEQYF. CDR3 nucleotide sequence: TGCAGTGCGGAGGGACTCTCCTACGAGCAGTACTTC.

This clonotype was counted only a few times. V is TRBV6-4 and J is TRBJ2-3, with D possibly being TRBD1 (5 bases). Looked up from germline, CDR1 is MRHNA and CDR2 is SNTAGT. V lost 4 bases and J lost 2, with 7 bases in between. The length of the CDR3 is 13 residues. The CDR3 DNA follows: TGTGCCAGCAGTGGGACAAACACAGATACGCAGTATTTT. This sequence encodes CASSGTNTDTQYF.

Ten or more counts support this clonotype. The chain combines TRBV12-3 or TRBV12-4 with TRBJ2-2, with 7 bases identical to TRBD2. The CDR3 has 14 residues. Trimming took 6 bases from V and 6 from J; bases not matched to a gene: 7. For the CDR3, the DNA is TGTGCCAGCAGAACTAGCGCCGGTTCCGGGGAGCTGTTTTTT. Amino acids: CASRTSAGSGELFF.

This chain links TRBV6-1 with TRBJ2-7, with TRBD1 identical over 7 bases. Germline V lookup: CDR1 MNHNS, CDR2 SASEGT. This CDR3 spans 14 amino acids. V was pared by 6 bases and J by 5 bases, with 10 bases of the junction left unmatched. The CDR3 region is CASRLNLQGNEQYV. The CDR3 nucleotides are TGTGCCAGCAGACTGAATTTACAGGGGAACGAGCAGTACGTC.

This clonotype was counted many times. CDR3 in amino acids: CSVGDNWEQFF. The CDR3 DNA reads as TGCAGCGTTGGGGACAACTGGGAGCAGTTCTTC. The rearrangement links TRBV29-1 to TRBJ2-1; TRBD1 might be the D (6 bases). CDR3 length: 11 amino acids. The V end was cut by 4 bases, the J end by 10 bases, with 11 bases between. Germline CDR1 and CDR2: SQVTM and ANQGSEA.

This clonotype was found many times. The chain uses TRBV20-1 and TRBJ2-3, with TRBD2 identical over 7 bases. This CDR3 contains 17 residues. Trimming removed 4 bases from V and 3 bases from J; junction bases left unmatched: 16. Germline loops: CDR1 DFQATT, CDR2 SNEGSKA (reference sequence). CDR3 sequence (DNA): TGCAGTGCTAACCTCCCGGCTAGCGGCTTCAAGACAGATACGCAGTATTTT. Protein sequence: CSANLPASGFKTDTQYF.

This clonotype has at least ten counts. CDR3 DNA sequence: TGTGCCAGTAGTTGGACAGGTTCTCGCGGCTACACCTTC. It yields the protein CASSWTGSRGYTF. V usage is TRBV19 and J usage is TRBJ1-2, with TRBD1 identical over 7 bases. Looked up from germline, CDR1 is LNHDA and CDR2 is SQIVND (reference sequence). The CDR3 loop spans 13 amino acids. V gave up 5 bases and J gave up 8 bases; unmatched junction bases: 8.

This clonotype was detected ten times or more. The V call is TRBV29-1, the J call TRBJ2-7; D not certain. The germline V and J ends were trimmed by 3 bases and 4 bases, with 10 bases remaining between them. The CDR3 covers 12 residues. Germline-derived CDR1 and CDR2 are SQVTM and ANQGSEA. The CDR3 DNA reads as TGCAGCGTTGAGGAAACAAGTTACGAGCAGTACTTC. Protein sequence: CSVEETSYEQYF.

This clonotype has at least ten counts. The chain is built from TRBV6-5 and TRBJ1-6, with TRBD1 matching 7 bases. J was trimmed by 0 bases and V by 2 bases; bases with no gene match: 7. The V gene's germline CDR1 is MNHEY and CDR2 SVGAGI. This CDR3 is built from 18 residues. CDR3 nucleotides: TGTGCCAGCAGTTACCCCGGACAGGAGAGCTCCTATAATTCACCCCTCCACTTT. Translated, it gives CASSYPGQESSYNSPLHF.

This clonotype was recorded at least ten times. This chain uses TRBV5-6 with TRBJ2-1, with D perhaps matching TRBD1 or TRBD2 (5 bases each). This CDR3 contains 14 residues. Germline CDR1 and CDR2: SGHDT and YYEEEE. The V end was cut by 4 bases, the J end by 8 bases, with 16 bases between. The DNA of the CDR3 is TGTGCCAGCAGCACCGGGGCCCGGCCGGATGAGCAGTTCTTC. It codes for CASSTGARPDEQFF.

This clonotype was counted at least ten times. The gene calls are TRBV10-3 and TRBJ2-1; D may be TRBD2 (6 bases). V was pared by 7 bases and J by 1 base, with 8 bases between. CDR1 is ENHRY, CDR2 SYGVKD, per germline. The CDR3 extends over 13 amino acids. CDR3 protein: CAITSVSYNEQFF. As DNA, the CDR3 is TGTGCCATCACTAGCGTATCCTACAATGAGCAGTTCTTC.

The CDR3 DNA sequence: TGTGCCACCAGTGATACAACCGGGGAGCTGTTTTTT. As protein: CATSDTTGELFF. The chain recombines TRBV24-1 with TRBJ2-2; no firm D call. The CDR3 is made up of 12 amino acids. Germline loops: CDR1 KGHDR, CDR2 SFDVKD. V lost 3 bases, J lost 5 bases, and 3 bases lay in between.

This clonotype has only a few counts. This chain joins TRBV24-1 and TRBJ2-5; D unclear. Deletions cut 1 base from V and 3 bases from J, with 8 bases between. CDR3 size: 14 residues. Looked up from germline, CDR1 is KGHDR and CDR2 is SFDVKD. The DNA for the CDR3 is TGTGCCACCAGTGATTTCAACGGAGAAGAGACCCAGTACTTC. As protein: CATSDFNGEETQYF.

This clonotype was counted at least ten times. J is TRBJ2-7 and V is TRBV10-3; a possible D gene is TRBD1 (6 bases). Germline-derived CDR1 and CDR2 are ENHRY and SYGVKD. This CDR3 has 14 amino acids. The germline V and J ends were trimmed by 3 bases and 5 bases, with 14 bases remaining between them. The CDR3 reads CAISDLGAGNEQYF. DNA of the CDR3: TGTGCCATCAGTGACTTGGGGGCCGGAAACGAGCAGTACTTC.

The chain uses TRBV12-3 or TRBV12-4 and TRBJ2-7, with D unclear. CDR3 length equals 15 residues. Trimming shortened V by 1 base and J by 2 bases, and 12 bases separated the two germline ends. CDR3 residues: CASSLGSFAAYEQYV. Written as DNA, the CDR3 is TGTGCCAGCAGTTTAGGAAGTTTTGCGGCCTACGAGCAGTACGTC.

This clonotype was counted only a few times. This chain connects TRBV12-3 or TRBV12-4 to TRBJ1-5; D possibly corresponds to TRBD1 (6 bases). The CDR3 runs to 12 residues. V dropped 3 bases and J dropped 7 bases, with 7 bases sitting between them. The CDR3 sequence: CASSFRGQPQHF. The CDR3 nucleotides are TGTGCCAGCAGTTTCAGGGGCCAGCCCCAGCATTTT.

This clonotype occurred many times. This rearrangement joins TRBV18 to TRBJ2-1; no clear D gene. This CDR3 is built from 11 residues. Trimming left V 6 bases short and J 10 bases short, with 10 bases between. The germline CDR1 and CDR2 sequences are KGHSH and LQKENI. DNA for the CDR3: TGTGCCAGCTCGCCCGACACAGAGCAGTTCTTC. This encodes CASSPDTEQFF.

A few counts support this clonotype. This sequence joins TRBV20-1 and TRBJ1-2; 7 bases align to TRBD1. The trim removed 6 bases at V and 0 bases at J, leaving 10 bases unmatched. The CDR3 consists of 15 residues. CDR1 DFQATT and CDR2 SNEGSKA come from the germline V gene (reference sequence). The DNA for the CDR3 is TGCAGTGCAACCGGGACAGCCAGCCCTAACTATGGCTACACCTTC. It is translated as CSATGTASPNYGYTF.

The gene calls are TRBV30 and TRBJ1-3; D not resolved. Germline V gene data show CDR1 as GTSNPN and CDR2 as SVGIG (reference sequence). The CDR3 spans 14 residues. Trimming took off 6 bases at V and 0 bases at J, with 12 bases between the two ends. In DNA form, the CDR3 reads TGTGCCTGTAAACCCAACCGCTCTGGAAACACCATATATTTT. Its translation: CACKPNRSGNTIYF.

This clonotype was observed at least ten times. V usage is TRBV20-1 and J usage is TRBJ2-1, with 8 bases aligning to TRBD2. V dropped 6 bases and J dropped 6; count of bases not matched to a gene: 10. CDR3 length equals 14 residues. The germline CDR1 and CDR2 sequences are DFQATT and SNEGSKA (reference sequence). CDR3 nucleotide sequence: TGCAGTGCGTCGAGCGGGAGTGGGATCAATGAGCAGTTCTTC. It encodes CSASSGSGINEQFF.

This clonotype showed up many times. This chain joins TRBV10-3 and TRBJ1-3; maybe TRBD1 (6 bases). V lost 3 bases and J lost 6, with 9 bases in between. The germline gives CDR1 ENHRY, CDR2 SYGVKD. There are 13 residues in the CDR3. In nucleotides, the CDR3 is TGTGCCATCAGTGAAGAGGGGGTAAACACCATATATTTT. Translated: CAISEEGVNTIYF.

This clonotype was found many times. The chain joins TRBV15 to TRBJ1-6, with D tentatively TRBD1 (6 bases). CDR1 is LNHNV and CDR2 is YYDKDF in the germline V gene (reference sequence). The CDR3 spans 17 residues. V lost 1 base and J 2 bases, leaving 12 bases between the germline ends. CDR3 amino acids: CATSRVRGVTYNSPLHF. As DNA, the CDR3 is TGTGCCACCAGCAGAGTAAGGGGGGTGACCTATAATTCACCCCTCCACTTT. Filled out from reference TRBV15 and TRBJ1-6, the complete variable domain reads DAMVIQNPRYQVTQFGKPVTLSCSQTLNHNVMYWYQQKSSQAPKLLFHYYDKDFNNEADTPDNFQSRRPNTSFCFLDIRSPGLGDTAMYLCATSRVRGVTYNSPLHFGNGTRLTVT.

This clonotype came up many times. In nucleotides, the CDR3 is TGCAGCGTTAGGTTAGCTGGAGAGACCCAGTACTTC. Protein sequence: CSVRLAGETQYF. V is TRBV29-1 and J is TRBJ2-5; no reliable D call. V dropped 5 bases and J dropped 4 bases, with 11 bases sitting between them. The CDR3 runs to 12 residues. CDR1 and CDR2 (germline): SQVTM, ANQGSEA.

The chain employs TRBV6-1 and TRBJ2-1; D ambiguous. This CDR3 spans 11 amino acids. Germline V gene data show CDR1 as MNHNS and CDR2 as SASEGT. V shed 8 bases and J shed 6 bases, with 8 bases lying between them. The CDR3 bases are TGTGCCAGCTGTAGTGTCAATGAGCAGTTCTTC. The encoded protein is CASCSVNEQFF.

The chain has TRBV28 and TRBJ2-7; tentative D call: TRBD1 (6 bases). The germline V gene has CDR1 MDHEN and CDR2 SYDVKM. The germline V and J ends were trimmed by 2 bases and 3 bases, with 20 bases remaining between them. CDR3 length: 17 amino acids. The CDR3 here is CASSLRQGLLIFYEQYF. Here the CDR3 DNA reads TGTGCCAGCAGTTTAAGGCAGGGGCTATTAATTTTCTACGAGCAGTACTTC. Full variable domain (remainder filled in from reference TRBV28 and TRBJ2-7): DVKVTQSSRYLVKRTGEKVFLECVQDMDHENMFWYRQDPGLGLRLIYFSYDVKMKEKGDIPEGYSVSREKKERFSLILESASTNQTSMYLCASSLRQGLLIFYEQYFGPGTRLTVT.

This chain uses TRBV24-1 with TRBJ1-2; no reliable D call. The CDR3 consists of 11 residues. In germline, CDR1 is KGHDR, CDR2 SFDVKD. Trimming left V 9 bases short and J 4 bases short, with 8 bases between. The DNA of the CDR3 is TGTGCCACCCCGGAGGCCTATGGCTACACCTTC. It is translated as CATPEAYGYTF.